This T cell receptor (beta chain) stems from a study of high-grade serous ovarian cancer treatment subgroups. Germline V CDR1 and CDR2: SNHLY, FYNNEI. This CDR3 spans 15 amino acids. Trimming took 6 bases from V and 0 from J; bases not matched to a gene: 5. Using immunoSEQ multiplex PCR, the repertoire was profiled, and TCRdb retains in-frame clones only, with some absent. The sample yields about 30,000 clones, approximately 79% seen once. This clone was counted a single time. The tumor samples were collected prior to definitive surgery or chemotherapy. The clonotype originates from a human donor with high-grade serous ovarian cancer. This chain joins TRBV2 and TRBJ2-1; 7 positions match TRBD2. The material sequenced was tumor tissue. CDR3 region: CASSMGLPSYNEQFF. DNA for the CDR3: TGTGCCAGCAGCATGGGACTACCCTCCTACAATGAGCAGTTCTTC.